These T cell receptor beta chains were read from a single sample in a study of T-cell memory formation after mild COVID-19. From the 5' RACE reads, TCRdb called clonotypes with MiXCR, one entry per CDR3 protein. Here the sample spans 140,000 to 150,000 distinct CDR3 sequences, approximately 25% being singletons. The sequencing sample was made of PBMCs or a T cell subset sorted from them (not recorded which). Receptors originate from an adult woman who had mild COVID-19 (a few samples of this study predate the infection). Cell type and time point are not known. Both conserved end residues are part of each CDR3. The D gene is left open where the match is weak. A row's size may be missing; if present it is once, few, many or a size class.

j_gene | v_gene | abundance | d_gene | CDR3aa | CDR3nt
TRBJ2-1 | TRBV7-2 | NA | NA | CASSSFDEQFF | TGTGCCAGCAGCTCATTTGACGAGCAGTTCTTC
TRBJ1-4 | TRBV4-1 | few | NA | CASSQRRSVGERSEKLFF | TGCGCCAGCAGCCAACGTAGATCGGTAGGGGAGAGAAGTGAAAAACTGTTTTTT
TRBJ1-2 | TRBV12-3/TRBV12-4 | NA | NA | CASTPGTDYGYTF | TGTGCCAGCACCCCCGGGACGGACTATGGCTACACCTTC
TRBJ1-1 | TRBV4-3 | NA | NA | CASSQVENTEAFF | TGCGCCAGCAGCCAAGTGGAGAACACTGAAGCTTTCTTT
TRBJ2-2 | TRBV19 | NA | NA | CASSMTLGITGELFF | TGTGCCAGTAGTATGACCTTGGGTATAACCGGGGAGCTGTTTTTT
TRBJ1-6 | TRBV7-9 | NA | NA | CASSDSYNSPLHF | TGTGCCAGCAGCGACTCCTATAATTCACCCCTCCACTTT
TRBJ2-7 | TRBV4-3 | NA | NA | CASSHGGRASHYEQYF | TGCGCCAGCAGCCATGGAGGTCGAGCTAGCCACTACGAGCAGTACTTC
TRBJ1-4 | TRBV12-3/TRBV12-4 | few | NA | CASSFDGATNEKLFF | TGTGCCAGCAGTTTCGACGGTGCAACTAATGAAAAACTGTTTTTT
TRBJ2-1 | TRBV12-3/TRBV12-4 | NA | NA | CASSTGPSYNEQFF | TGTGCCAGCAGTACAGGACCCTCCTACAATGAGCAGTTCTTC
TRBJ2-1 | TRBV5-5 | few | TRBD1 | CASSLDRGSSYNEQFF | TGTGCCAGCAGTTTGGACAGGGGTAGCTCCTACAATGAGCAGTTCTTC